These 3 T cell receptor beta chains came from one sample sequenced in a study of blood T cell repertoires in COVID-19. Libraries were prepared by immunoSEQ multiplex PCR; TCRdb keeps only in-frame clonotypes and omits some of them. The sample comprises some 100,000 clones, around 86% of which are singletons, and 2.7% rests with the top ten. Sequenced: PBMCs or T cells enriched from blood (not recorded which). These receptors were collected from a woman in her forties or fifties who had recovered from COVID-19.

The chain combines TRBV24-1 with TRBJ1-5; TRBD1 agrees at 9 bases. V lost 5 bases, J lost 2 bases, and 9 bases stayed unmatched. The CDR3 has 17 residues. CDR1 is KGHDR and CDR2 is SFDVKD in the germline V gene. The CDR3 region is CATSGGQGVDGNQPQHF. As DNA, the CDR3 is TGTGCCACCAGTGGGGGACAGGGTGTGGACGGCAATCAGCCCCAGCATTTT.

The CDR3 reads CASSGAINPGELFF. The CDR3 DNA sequence: TGTGCCAGTAGTGGGGCGATCAATCCCGGGGAGCTGTTTTTT. V is TRBV19 and J is TRBJ2-2; D might be TRBD1 (5 bases). Trimming shortened V by 5 bases and J by 6 bases, and 13 bases separated the two germline ends. Germline V lookup: CDR1 LNHDA, CDR2 SQIVND (reference sequence). CDR3 length equals 14 residues.

This clone was seen just once. CDR3 coding DNA: TGTGCCAGCACCGGACAGGGGGCTTACACCGGGGAGCTGTTTTTT. Amino acids: CASTGQGAYTGELFF. V gene TRBV11-3 combines with J gene TRBJ2-2; 11 nucleotides agree with TRBD1. With 7 bases clipped from V and 3 bases from J, the junction kept 4 bases outside the gene matches. Germline-derived CDR1 and CDR2 are SGHNT and YENEEA. This CDR3 contains 15 residues.